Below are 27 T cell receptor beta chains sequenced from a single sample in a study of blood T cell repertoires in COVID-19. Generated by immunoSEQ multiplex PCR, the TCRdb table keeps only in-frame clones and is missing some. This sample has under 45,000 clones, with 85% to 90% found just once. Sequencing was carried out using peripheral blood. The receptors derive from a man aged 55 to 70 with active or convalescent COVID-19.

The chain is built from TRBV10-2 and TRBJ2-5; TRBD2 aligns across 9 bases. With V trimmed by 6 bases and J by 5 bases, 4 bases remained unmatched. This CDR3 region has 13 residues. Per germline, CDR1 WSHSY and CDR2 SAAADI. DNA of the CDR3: TGCGCCAGCAGAGGCGGGGGGGCGGAGACCCAGTACTTC. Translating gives CASRGGGAETQYF.

CDR3 in amino acids: CASSWGLNTGELFF. The CDR3 DNA reads as TGTGCCAGCAGTTGGGGCCTGAACACCGGGGAGCTGTTTTTT. The rearrangement links TRBV6-5 to TRBJ2-2; tentatively, D is TRBD1 (5 bases). V was trimmed by 4 bases and J by 1 base, leaving 7 bases between them. The CDR3 sequence is 14 residues long. In germline, CDR1 is MNHEY, CDR2 SVGAGI.

The CDR3 coding sequence is TGTGCCAGTAGTATAGATATGACCAGGGGGTTAACGTTCTTC. Protein product: CASSIDMTRGLTFF. The chain couples TRBV19 to TRBJ2-1, with 7 bases that match TRBD1. Germline V gives CDR1 LNHDA, CDR2 SQIVND (reference sequence). This CDR3 has 14 amino acids. J was trimmed by 15 bases and V by 0 bases; bases with no gene match: 11.

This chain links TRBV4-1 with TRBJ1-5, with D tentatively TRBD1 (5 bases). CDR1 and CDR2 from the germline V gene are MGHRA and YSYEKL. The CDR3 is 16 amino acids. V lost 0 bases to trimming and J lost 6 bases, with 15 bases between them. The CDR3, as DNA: TGCGCCAGCAGCCAAGACAGGGCCTGGGCAAGTCAGCCCCAGCATTTT. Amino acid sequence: CASSQDRAWASQPQHF.

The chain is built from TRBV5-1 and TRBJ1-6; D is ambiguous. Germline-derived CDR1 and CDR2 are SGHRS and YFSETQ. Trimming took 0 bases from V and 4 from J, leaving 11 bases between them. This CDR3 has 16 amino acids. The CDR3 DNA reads TGCGCCAGCAGCTTGGGTTTGCGGCAATATAATTCACCCCTCCACTTT. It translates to CASSLGLRQYNSPLHF.

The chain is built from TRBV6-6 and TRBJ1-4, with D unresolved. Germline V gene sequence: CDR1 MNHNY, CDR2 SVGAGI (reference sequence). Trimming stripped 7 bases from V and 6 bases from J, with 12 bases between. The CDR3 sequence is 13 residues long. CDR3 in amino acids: CASNSPSDEKLFF. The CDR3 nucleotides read TGTGCCAGCAACTCCCCTTCGGATGAAAAACTGTTTTTT.

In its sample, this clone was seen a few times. The CDR3 DNA reads TGCGCCAGCAGTTTTGACATCTACAGCAATGAGCAGTTCTTC. It is translated as CASSFDIYSNEQFF. This chain connects TRBV5-1 to TRBJ2-1; D ambiguous. V was cut by 5 bases and J by 6 bases, with 15 bases left in between. CDR3 length: 14 residues. In germline, CDR1 is SGHRS, CDR2 YFSETQ.

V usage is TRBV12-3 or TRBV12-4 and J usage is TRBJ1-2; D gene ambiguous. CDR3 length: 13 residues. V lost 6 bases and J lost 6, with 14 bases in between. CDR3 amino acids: CASREGTGHGYTF. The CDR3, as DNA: TGTGCCAGCAGGGAGGGAACTGGGCATGGCTACACCTTC.

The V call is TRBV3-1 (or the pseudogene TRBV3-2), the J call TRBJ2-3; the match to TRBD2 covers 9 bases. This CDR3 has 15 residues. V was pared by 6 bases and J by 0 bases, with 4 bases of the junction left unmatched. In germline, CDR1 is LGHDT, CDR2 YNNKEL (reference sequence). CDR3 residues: CASRSSGGSTDTQYF. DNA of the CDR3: TGTGCCAGCAGGTCCAGCGGGGGGAGCACAGATACGCAGTATTTT.

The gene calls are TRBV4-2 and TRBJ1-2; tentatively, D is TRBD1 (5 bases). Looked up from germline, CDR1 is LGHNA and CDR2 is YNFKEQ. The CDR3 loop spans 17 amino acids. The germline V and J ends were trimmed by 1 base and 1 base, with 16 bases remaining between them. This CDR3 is CASSQVFSTAYNYGYTF. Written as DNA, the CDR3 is TGTGCCAGCAGCCAAGTATTTTCGACAGCTTATAACTATGGCTACACCTTC.

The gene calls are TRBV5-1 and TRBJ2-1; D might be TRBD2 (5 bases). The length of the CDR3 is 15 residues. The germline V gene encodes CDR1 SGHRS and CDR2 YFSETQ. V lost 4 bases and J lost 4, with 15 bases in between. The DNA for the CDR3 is TGCGCCAGCAGCCCGAGTCCCGGGATTTACAATGAGCAGTTCTTC. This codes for CASSPSPGIYNEQFF.

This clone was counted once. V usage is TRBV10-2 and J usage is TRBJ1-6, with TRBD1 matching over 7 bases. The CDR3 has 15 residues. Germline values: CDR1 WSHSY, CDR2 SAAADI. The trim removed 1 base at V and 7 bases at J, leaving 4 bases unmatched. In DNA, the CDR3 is TGCGCCAGCAGTGAGTGGGACAGTGGAAATTCACCCCTCCACTTT. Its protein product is CASSEWDSGNSPLHF.

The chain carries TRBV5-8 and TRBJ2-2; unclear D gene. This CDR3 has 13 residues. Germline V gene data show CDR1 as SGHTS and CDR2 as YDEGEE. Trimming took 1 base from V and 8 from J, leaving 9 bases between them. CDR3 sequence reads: CASSLTSPGELFF. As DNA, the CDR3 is TGTGCCAGCAGCTTGACTTCACCTGGGGAGCTGTTTTTT.

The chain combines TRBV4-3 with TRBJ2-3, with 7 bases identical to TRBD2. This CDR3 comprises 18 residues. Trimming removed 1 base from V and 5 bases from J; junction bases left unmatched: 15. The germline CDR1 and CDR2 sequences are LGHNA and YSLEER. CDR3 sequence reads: CASSQGATSDPSQDTQYF. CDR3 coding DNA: TGCGCCAGCAGCCAAGGCGCCACTAGCGATCCTTCGCAAGATACGCAGTATTTT.

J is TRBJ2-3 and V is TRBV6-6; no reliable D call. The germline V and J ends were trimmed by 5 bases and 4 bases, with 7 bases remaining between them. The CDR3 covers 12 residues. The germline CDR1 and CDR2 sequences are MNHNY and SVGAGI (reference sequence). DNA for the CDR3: TGTGCCAGCAGTCGCCCTGCAGATACGCAGTATTTT. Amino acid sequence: CASSRPADTQYF.

The CDR3 coding sequence is TGTGCCAGCAGTGCCTACAGGGGGCGGACTGAAGCTTTCTTT. Translating it yields CASSAYRGRTEAFF. The V call is TRBV2, the J call TRBJ1-1, with 9 bases matching TRBD1. Germline V gene data show CDR1 as SNHLY and CDR2 as FYNNEI. Germline trimming cut 4 bases from V and 5 bases from J; bases unmatched to any gene: 5. This CDR3 region has 14 residues.

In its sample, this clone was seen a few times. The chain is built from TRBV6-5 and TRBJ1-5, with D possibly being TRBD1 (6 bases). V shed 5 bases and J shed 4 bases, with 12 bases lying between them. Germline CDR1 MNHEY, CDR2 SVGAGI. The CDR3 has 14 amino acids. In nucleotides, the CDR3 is TGTGCCAGCAGTAGACAGGTGGGGAATCAGCCCCAGCATTTT. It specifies CASSRQVGNQPQHF.

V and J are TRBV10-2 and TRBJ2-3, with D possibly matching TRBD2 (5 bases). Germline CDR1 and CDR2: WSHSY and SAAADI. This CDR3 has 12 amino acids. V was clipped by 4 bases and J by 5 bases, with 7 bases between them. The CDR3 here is CASSVTIDTQYF. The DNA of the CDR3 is TGCGCCAGCAGTGTGACTATAGATACGCAGTATTTT.

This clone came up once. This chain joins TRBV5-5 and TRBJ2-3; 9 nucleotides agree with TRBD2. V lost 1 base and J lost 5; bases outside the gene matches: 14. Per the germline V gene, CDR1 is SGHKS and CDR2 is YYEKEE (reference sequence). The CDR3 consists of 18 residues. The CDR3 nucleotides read TGTGCCAGCAGCTTGAGGCTAGCGGGGCAGTTCTTGCGAGATACGCAGTATTTT. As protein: CASSLRLAGQFLRDTQYF.

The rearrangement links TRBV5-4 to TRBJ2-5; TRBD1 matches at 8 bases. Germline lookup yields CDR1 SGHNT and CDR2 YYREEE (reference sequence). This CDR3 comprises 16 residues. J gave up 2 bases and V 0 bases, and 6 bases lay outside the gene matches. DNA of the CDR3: TGTGCCAGCAGCTTGGAGGCAGGGGGCTGGCAAGAGACCCAGTACTTC. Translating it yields CASSLEAGGWQETQYF.

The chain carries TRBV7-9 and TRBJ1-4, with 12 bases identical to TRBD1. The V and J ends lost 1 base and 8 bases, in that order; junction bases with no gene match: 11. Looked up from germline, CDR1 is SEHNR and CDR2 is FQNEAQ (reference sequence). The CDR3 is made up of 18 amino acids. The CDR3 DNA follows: TGTGCCAGCAGCTTAGTGGGGACAGGGGGCGTCTTAGGAGAAAAACTGTTTTTT. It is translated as CASSLVGTGGVLGEKLFF.

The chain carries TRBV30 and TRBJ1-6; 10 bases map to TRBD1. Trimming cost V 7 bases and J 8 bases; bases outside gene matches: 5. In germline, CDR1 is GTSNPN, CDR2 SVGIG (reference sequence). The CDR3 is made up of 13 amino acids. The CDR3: CAYAGTGDSPLHF. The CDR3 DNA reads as TGTGCCTACGCCGGGACAGGGGATTCACCCCTCCACTTT.

The CDR3 region is CATSRDPWDSSFYGYTF. The CDR3 DNA follows: TGTGCCACCAGCAGAGATCCCTGGGACAGCTCTTTCTATGGCTACACCTTC. The rearrangement links TRBV15 to TRBJ1-2; 7 positions match TRBD1. Germline V lookup: CDR1 LNHNV, CDR2 YYDKDF (reference sequence). The J segment lost 4 bases and the V segment lost 0 bases, leaving 11 bases of the junction unmatched. The CDR3 runs to 17 residues.

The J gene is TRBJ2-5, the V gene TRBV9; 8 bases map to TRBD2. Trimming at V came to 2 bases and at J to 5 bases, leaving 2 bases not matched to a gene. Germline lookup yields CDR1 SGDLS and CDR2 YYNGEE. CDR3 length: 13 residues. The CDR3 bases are TGTGCCAGCAGCGTTGCGGGAGGCGAGACCCAGTACTTC. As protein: CASSVAGGETQYF.

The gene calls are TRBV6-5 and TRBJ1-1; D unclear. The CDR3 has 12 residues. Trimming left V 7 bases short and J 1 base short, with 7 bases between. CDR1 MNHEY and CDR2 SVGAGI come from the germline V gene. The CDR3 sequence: CASTIGNTEAFF. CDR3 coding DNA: TGTGCCAGCACGATCGGGAACACTGAAGCTTTCTTT.

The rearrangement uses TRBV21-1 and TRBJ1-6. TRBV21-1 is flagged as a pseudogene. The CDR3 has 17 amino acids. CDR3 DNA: TGTGCCAGCAGCAAGGGAGCTCGATCCGGCTATAATTCACCCCTCCACTTT. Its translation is CASSKGARSGYNSPLHF.

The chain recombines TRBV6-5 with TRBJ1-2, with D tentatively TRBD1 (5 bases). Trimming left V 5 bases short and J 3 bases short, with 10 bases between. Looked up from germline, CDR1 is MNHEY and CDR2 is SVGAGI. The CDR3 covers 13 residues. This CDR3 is CASSQGSYYGYTF. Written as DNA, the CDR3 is TGTGCCAGCAGTCAGGGCAGCTACTATGGCTACACCTTC.